This T cell receptor (beta chain) was recovered during a study of blood T cell repertoires in COVID-19. Study context: The cDNA or gDNA used as material had been derived from T cells, B-cell-depleted T cells, or PBMCs.

Germline V gives CDR1 SEHNR, CDR2 FQNEAQ (reference sequence). The CDR3 length is 16 residues. V shed 4 bases, J shed 7 bases, and the junction held 11 bases outside the gene matches. In the authors' workflow: Reference gene primer amplification gave nucleated cell count estimates. This table comes from immunoSEQ multiplex PCR, and its TCRdb copy is limited to in-frame clones, with some not included. V and J calls and clone size are given by that table; D and trimming were obtained from the DNA. The sample holds tens of thousands of clones, more than 70% seen once. This chain uses TRBV7-9 with TRBJ1-1; 11 bases match TRBD1. What was sequenced was peripheral blood. The clonotype comes from a woman over 75 with active COVID-19. CDR3 residues: CASSSRTGGYNGEAFF. CDR3 bases: TGTGCCAGCAGCTCCCGGACAGGGGGCTATAATGGTGAAGCTTTCTTT.